Listed here is a single TCR beta chain. Repertoires were generated with immunoSEQ multiplex PCR, while TCRdb's copy carries only in-frame clones and drops some. The sample lists under 90,000 clones, about four fifths seen once, with 1.3% in the top ten. This specimen comes from a study of T cell responses to AZD1222 COVID-19 vaccine. The CDR3 has 13 residues. The V gene lost 6 bases and the J gene lost 0 bases, with 8 bases spanning the gap. Germline V gene sequence: CDR1 MNHEY, CDR2 SVGEGT. The chain is built from TRBV6-2 or TRBV6-3 and TRBJ1-2, with D hard to call. Material: peripheral blood, obtained 28 days after the second AZD1222 dose. The clonotype was recovered from an adult who received the AZD1222 COVID-19 vaccine. The CDR3, as DNA: TGTGCCAGCAGCCGACTAGCTAACTATGGCTACACCTTC. It specifies CASSRLANYGYTF.